This TCR beta chain was recorded in a study of response to subunit inactivated influenza vaccine. The V and J ends lost 0 bases and 3 bases respectively, with 15 bases between them. CDR1 is SGHRS, CDR2 YFSETQ, per germline. This CDR3 has 16 residues. Study findings and constraints: Authors suggested each seasonal flu vaccination may recruit only limited numbers of new T cells.

MiXCR, run by TCRdb on the RT-PCR reads, gives a single entry per CDR3 protein. The sample contains roughly 650,000 distinct CDR3 sequences, 12% to 15% of which appear only once. This clonotype was counted ten times or more. Its target is unknown. This clonotype was obtained from a man aged 50 to 59 who received an inactivated influenza vaccine. The sample consisted of PBMCs from blood, taken less than 15 days before vaccination. The rearrangement links TRBV5-1 to TRBJ2-5; weak D call: TRBD2 (5 bases). CDR3 sequence reads: CASSLALTRRKETQYF. CDR3 coding DNA: TGCGCCAGCAGCTTGGCCCTCACTAGGAGGAAAGAGACCCAGTACTTC. Together with reference TRBV5-1 and TRBJ2-5, the CDR3 gives the full variable domain: KAGVTQTPRYLIKTRGQQVTLSCSPISGHRSVSWYQQTPGQGLQFLFEYFSETQRNKGNFPGRFSGRQFSNSRSEMNVSTLELGDSALYLCASSLALTRRKETQYFGPGTRLLVL.